This entry describes one T cell receptor (beta chain). Antigen unknown. This entry belongs to a study of shared clonotypes between healthy human individuals. Findings of the study overall: The authors sampled blood alone, and tissue repertoires likely differ. An effect of sequencing depth on clonotype sharing among donors was expected.

In germline, CDR1 is SGHTA, CDR2 FQGNSA. Trimming removed 1 base from V and 9 bases from J, with 19 bases in between. CDR3 length equals 16 residues. Each cell subset's genomic DNA was divided evenly among several immunoSEQ plates. Replicate PCRs run on unsorted PBMC used about 300 ng DNA, which was 25,000 to 30,000 T cell genomes. Here immunoSEQ multiplex PCR was the method, and the copy in TCRdb shows in-frame clones only, minus some. The sample lists roughly 490,000 clones, around 80% occurring once. The sample was PBMCs. The chain links TRBV7-2 to TRBJ2-1; D is perhaps TRBD2 (5 bases). This TCR came from a woman aged 40-49 years in good health. Some clones in this sample may be carry-over from other donors' samples. The CDR3 here is CASSLGTPTRTGEQFF. CDR3 bases: TGTGCCAGCAGCTTAGGTACCCCCACTAGGACGGGTGAGCAGTTCTTC.